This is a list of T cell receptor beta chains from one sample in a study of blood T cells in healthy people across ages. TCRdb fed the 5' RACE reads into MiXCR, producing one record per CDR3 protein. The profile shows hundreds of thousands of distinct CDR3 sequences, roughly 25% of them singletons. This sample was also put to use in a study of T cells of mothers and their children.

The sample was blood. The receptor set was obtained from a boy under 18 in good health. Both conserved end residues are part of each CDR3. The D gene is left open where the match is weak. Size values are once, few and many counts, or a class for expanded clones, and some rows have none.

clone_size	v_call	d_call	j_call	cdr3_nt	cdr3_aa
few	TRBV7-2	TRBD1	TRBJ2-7	TGTGCCAGCAGCTTTAGGGACAGGGCAGACGAGCAGTACTTC	CASSFRDRADEQYF
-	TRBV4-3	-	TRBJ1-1	TGCGCCAGCAGCCAAGGACAGGTCGATGAAGCTTTCTTT	CASSQGQVDEAFF
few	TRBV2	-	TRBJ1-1	TGTGCCAGCAGTGACACGTATACTGAAGCTTTCTTT	CASSDTYTEAFF
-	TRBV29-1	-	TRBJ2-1	TGCAGCGTTGAAGATCAGTCGGGTACTGAGCAGTTCTTC	CSVEDQSGTEQFF
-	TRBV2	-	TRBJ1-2	TGTGCCAGCAGAGTGGGGGTACCTAACTATGGCTACACCTTC	CASRVGVPNYGYTF
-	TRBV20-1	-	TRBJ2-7	TGCAGTGCTAGAGGGGAAGGGGGGCACTCCTACGAGCAGTACTTC	CSARGEGGHSYEQYF
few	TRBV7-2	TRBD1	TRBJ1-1	TGTGCCAGCAGCTCCGGGACAGGGGACACTGAAGCTTTCTTT	CASSSGTGDTEAFF
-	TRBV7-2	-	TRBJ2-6	TGTGCCAGCAGCTTCCCCATAGGGGGAATAGGCTCTGGGGCCAACGTCCTGACTTTC	CASSFPIGGIGSGANVLTF
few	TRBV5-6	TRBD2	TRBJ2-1	TGTGCCAGCAGCAGGGGACTAGCGGCAAATGAGCAGTTCTTC	CASSRGLAANEQFF
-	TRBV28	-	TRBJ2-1	TGTGCCAGCAGCCGCATTCCACTGCTCTACAATGAGCAGTTCTTC	CASSRIPLLYNEQFF
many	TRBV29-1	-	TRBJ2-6	TGCAGCGCCGTCATAAGGGGTACCTCTGGGGCCAACGTCCTGACTTTC	CSAVIRGTSGANVLTF
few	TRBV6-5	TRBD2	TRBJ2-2	TGTGCCAGCAGTTACCGGACTAGCGGGGTTGTTACCGGGGAGCTGTTTTTT	CASSYRTSGVVTGELFF
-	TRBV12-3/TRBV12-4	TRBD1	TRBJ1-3	TGTGCCAGCAGTTTCCCAGGGGGCTCTGGAAACACCATATATTTT	CASSFPGGSGNTIYF
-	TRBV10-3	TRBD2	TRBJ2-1	TGTGCCATCAGTGACCTAGCGGGAGACAATCAGCAGTCCTTC	CAISDLAGDNQQSF
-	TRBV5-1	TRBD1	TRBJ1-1	TGCGCCAGCAGCTTGGCTTGGGACAGCACTGAAGCTTTCTTT	CASSLAWDSTEAFF
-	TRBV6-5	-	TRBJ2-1	TGTGCCAGCAGTTACAGCCCTTACAATCAGCAGTTCTTC	CASSYSPYNQQFF
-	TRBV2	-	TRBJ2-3	TGTGCCAGCCCTGGTGGGGAGCAGGGAACAGATACGCAGTATTTT	CASPGGEQGTDTQYF
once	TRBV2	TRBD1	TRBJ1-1	TGTGCCAGCAGTCCATGGACAGGGTCCTTGCCTGAAGCTTTCTTT	CASSPWTGSLPEAFF
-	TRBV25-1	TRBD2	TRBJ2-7	TGTGCCAGCGGGAGGGCGGGACTAGCGGGTGGGGAGACCCAGTGCTTC	CASGRAGLAGGETQCF
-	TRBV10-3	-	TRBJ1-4	TGTGCCATCGGGAAGGACGCAACTAAGGAAAAACTGTTTTTT	CAIGKDATKEKLFF
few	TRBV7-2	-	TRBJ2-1	TGTGCCAGCAGCTTAGGCCTGTATGAGCAGTTCTTC	CASSLGLYEQFF
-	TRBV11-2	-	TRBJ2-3	TGTGCCAGCAGCCACGGACAGTTTAGCACAGATACGCAGTATTTT	CASSHGQFSTDTQYF
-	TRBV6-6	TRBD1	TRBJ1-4	TGTTCCAGCAGTACGACAGGGTCCCCAACTAATGAAAAACTGTTTTTT	CSSSTTGSPTNEKLFF
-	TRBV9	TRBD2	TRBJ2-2	TGTGCCAGCAGCGTAGATGTGACGGGTCGGGGGGTCGGCACCGGGGAGCTGTTTTTT	CASSVDVTGRGVGTGELFF
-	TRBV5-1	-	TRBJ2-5	TGCGCCAGCAGCTTGTTGGGGGGTGATGCTCAAGAGACCCAGTACTTC	CASSLLGGDAQETQYF